This T cell receptor beta chain was documented in a study of blood T cell repertoires in COVID-19. TCRdb's copy holds only in-frame clones and misses some; the assay was immunoSEQ multiplex PCR. The sample lists 200,000 to 250,000 clones, approximately 90% occurring once. V was clipped by 3 bases and J by 3 bases; unmatched bases: 3. CDR3 length equals 15 residues. Germline V CDR1 and CDR2: WNHNN, SYGVQD (reference sequence). A single count supports this clone. The receptor was isolated from a woman aged 40 to 50 with acute or convalescent COVID-19. V and J are TRBV10-1 and TRBJ2-1; TRBD2 agrees at 9 bases. Sequencing was done on a sample of peripheral blood. CDR3 in amino acids: CASSDQAGGYNEQFF. CDR3 in DNA: TGCGCCAGCAGTGATCAAGCGGGGGGCTACAATGAGCAGTTCTTC.